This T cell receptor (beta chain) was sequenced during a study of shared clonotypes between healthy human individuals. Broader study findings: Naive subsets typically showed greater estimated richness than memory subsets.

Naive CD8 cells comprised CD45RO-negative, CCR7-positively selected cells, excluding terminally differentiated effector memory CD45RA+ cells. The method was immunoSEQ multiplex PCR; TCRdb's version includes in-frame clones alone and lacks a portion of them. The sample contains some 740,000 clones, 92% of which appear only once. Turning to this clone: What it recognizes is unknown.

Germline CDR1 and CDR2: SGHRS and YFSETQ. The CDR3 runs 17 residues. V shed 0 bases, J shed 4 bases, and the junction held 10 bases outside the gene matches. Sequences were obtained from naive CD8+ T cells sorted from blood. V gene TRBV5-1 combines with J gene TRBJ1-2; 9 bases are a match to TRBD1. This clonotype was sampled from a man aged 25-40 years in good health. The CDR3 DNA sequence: TGCGCCAGCAGCTTGGTGGGACAGGGATTGGTGTCCTATGGCTACACCTTC. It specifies CASSLVGQGLVSYGYTF.